This T cell receptor beta chain was identified in a study of Graves' ophthalmopathy and Graves' hyperthyroidism. Amplifying from RNA transcripts, the study obtained TCR beta CDR3 regions. Second-round multiplex PCR came after a first-round RT-PCR that employed HTBI primers. TCRdb reprocessed the multiplex PCR reads via MiXCR and lists one record per CDR3 protein. The sample carries about 740,000 distinct CDR3 sequences, approximately 40% recorded once. CDR1 is SGHTA and CDR2 is FQGNSA in the germline V gene. The CDR3 consists of 15 residues. With 5 bases clipped from V and 6 bases from J, the junction kept 7 bases outside the gene matches. Ophthalmopathy cases showed moderate-to-severe activity, scoring CAS ≥3 and NOSPECS ≥4, with duration under 3 months. PBMCs were isolated from a roughly 9.3 ml sample of fresh peripheral blood.

The TCR comes from an adult man with Graves' ophthalmopathy. Sequencing input: peripheral blood. The rearrangement links TRBV7-2 to TRBJ1-4; 9 bases align to TRBD1. The DNA of the CDR3 is TGTGCCAGCAGCGGTCCACAGGGGGCGTATGAAAAACTGTTTTTT. It specifies CASSGPQGAYEKLFF.